This T cell receptor beta chain was captured in a study of Ad26.COV2.S vaccination and SARS-CoV-2 variants. About the research overall: Intramuscular Ad26.COV2.S at 5x10^10 or 1x10^11 viral particles. Study observations and caveats: Responses of T cells in total may have been underestimated by the TCR breadth and depth analyses.

A remark on this clone: The antigen is unknown. An end of the junction does not agree with germline; a read error may underlie this.

This CDR3 has 15 amino acids. Looked up from germline, CDR1 is SSHAT and CDR2 is FNYEAQ (reference sequence). Treatment given: roughly 18 received Ad26.COV2.S at low or high dose, single or two shots; five or six received placebo; per-sample allocation not given. Specimens were obtained on day 63 following the first vaccine or placebo injection. An adult aged 18-55 years in Boston served as the donor. Expressing Wuhan-strain SARS-CoV-2 spike, an Ad26 vector served as the vaccine. The table came from immunoSEQ multiplex PCR; TCRdb's copy has only in-frame clones and leaves some out. This repertoire shows hundreds of thousands of clones, 75% to 95% found once; its top ten account for about 12%.

This receptor was obtained from a person between 18 and 65 years old who received the Ad26.COV2.S COVID-19 vaccine or a placebo. Specimen: peripheral blood, collected in a trial of Ad26.COV2.S vaccine versus placebo. The chain has TRBV7-7 and TRBJ2-1; 10 bases map to TRBD2. The DNA for the CDR3 is TGTGCTAGCAGCTACCTAGCGGGAGCGGTTAATGAGCAGTTCTTC. Translating it yields CASSYLAGAVNEQFF.